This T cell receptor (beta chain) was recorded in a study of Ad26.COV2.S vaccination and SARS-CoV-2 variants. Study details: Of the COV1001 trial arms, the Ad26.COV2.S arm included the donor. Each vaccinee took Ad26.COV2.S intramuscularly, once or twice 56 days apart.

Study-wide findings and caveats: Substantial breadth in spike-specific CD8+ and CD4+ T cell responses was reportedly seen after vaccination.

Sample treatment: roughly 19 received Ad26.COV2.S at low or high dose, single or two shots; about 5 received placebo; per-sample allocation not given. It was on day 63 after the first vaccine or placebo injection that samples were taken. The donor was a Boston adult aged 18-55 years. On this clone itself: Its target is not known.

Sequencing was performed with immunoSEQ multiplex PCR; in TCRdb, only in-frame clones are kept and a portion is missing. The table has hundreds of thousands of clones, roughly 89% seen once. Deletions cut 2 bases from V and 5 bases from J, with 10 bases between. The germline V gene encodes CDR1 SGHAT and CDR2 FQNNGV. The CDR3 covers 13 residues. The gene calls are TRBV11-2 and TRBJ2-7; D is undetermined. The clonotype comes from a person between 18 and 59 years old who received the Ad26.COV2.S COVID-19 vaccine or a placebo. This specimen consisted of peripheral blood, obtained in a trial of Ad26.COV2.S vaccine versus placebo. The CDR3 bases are TGTGCCAGCAGCTTAAATGTGGTTCACGAGCAGTACTTC. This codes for CASSLNVVHEQYF.